This T cell receptor (beta chain) was profiled in a study of response to subunit inactivated influenza vaccine. Germline values: CDR1 DFQATT, CDR2 SNEGSKA (reference sequence). The V gene lost 6 bases and the J gene lost 0 bases, with 18 bases spanning the gap. The length of the CDR3 is 15 residues. This clonotype has more than one count but fewer than ten. The antigen is undetermined. Study-level findings and limits: T cells newly recruited by each seasonal influenza vaccination are few, the authors suggested.

One entry per CDR3 protein, called by TCRdb with MiXCR from the RT-PCR reads. The sample contains around 530,000 distinct CDR3 sequences, about 12% of which appear only once. This rearrangement joins TRBV20-1 to TRBJ2-7; possible D gene TRBD1, 6 bases. This sequence was found in a man in his fifties who received an inactivated influenza vaccine. Source: PBMCs from blood, taken on the day of vaccination. CDR3 sequence: CSAREAPTGSYEQYF. CDR3 DNA sequence: TGCAGTGCCCGCGAAGCACCGACAGGCTCCTACGAGCAGTACTTC.